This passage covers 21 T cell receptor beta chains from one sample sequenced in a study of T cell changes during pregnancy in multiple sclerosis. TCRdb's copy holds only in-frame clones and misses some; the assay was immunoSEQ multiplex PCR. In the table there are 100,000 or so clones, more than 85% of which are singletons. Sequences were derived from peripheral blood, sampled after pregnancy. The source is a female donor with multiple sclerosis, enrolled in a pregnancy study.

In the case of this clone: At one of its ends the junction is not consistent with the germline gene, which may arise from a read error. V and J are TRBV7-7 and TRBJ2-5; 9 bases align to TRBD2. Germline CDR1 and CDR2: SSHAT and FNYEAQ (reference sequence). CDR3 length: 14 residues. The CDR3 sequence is CASSPRTSEETQYF. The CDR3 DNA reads TGTGCTAGCAGCCCTCGGACTAGCGAGGAGACCCAGTACTTC.

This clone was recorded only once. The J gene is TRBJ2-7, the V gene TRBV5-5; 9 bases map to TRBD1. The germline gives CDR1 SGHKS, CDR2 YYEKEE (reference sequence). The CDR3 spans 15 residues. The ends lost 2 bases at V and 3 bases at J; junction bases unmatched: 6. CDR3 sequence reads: CASSLSTGQGYEQYF. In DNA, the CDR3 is TGTGCCAGCAGCTTAAGCACGGGACAGGGCTACGAGCAGTACTTC.

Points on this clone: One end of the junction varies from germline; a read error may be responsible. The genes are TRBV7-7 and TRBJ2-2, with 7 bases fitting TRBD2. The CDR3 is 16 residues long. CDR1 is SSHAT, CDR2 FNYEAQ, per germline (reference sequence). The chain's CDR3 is CASSLVAGDITGELFF. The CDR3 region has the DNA TGTGCTAGCAGCTTAGTGGCGGGGGATATCACCGGGGAGCTGTTTTTT.

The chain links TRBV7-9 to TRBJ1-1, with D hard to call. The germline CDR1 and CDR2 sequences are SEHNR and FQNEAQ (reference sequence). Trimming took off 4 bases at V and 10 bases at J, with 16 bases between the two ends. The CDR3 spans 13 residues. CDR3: CASSYPTVPAAFF. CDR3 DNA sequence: TGTGCCAGCAGCTATCCGACTGTACCCGCAGCTTTCTTT.

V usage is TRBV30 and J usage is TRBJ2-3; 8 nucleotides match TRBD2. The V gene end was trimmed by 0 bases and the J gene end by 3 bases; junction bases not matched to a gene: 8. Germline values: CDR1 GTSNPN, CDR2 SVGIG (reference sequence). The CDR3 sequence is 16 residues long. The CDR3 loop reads CAWSVILGGGTDTQYF. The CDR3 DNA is TGTGCCTGGAGTGTAATTCTCGGGGGGGGGACAGATACGCAGTATTTT.

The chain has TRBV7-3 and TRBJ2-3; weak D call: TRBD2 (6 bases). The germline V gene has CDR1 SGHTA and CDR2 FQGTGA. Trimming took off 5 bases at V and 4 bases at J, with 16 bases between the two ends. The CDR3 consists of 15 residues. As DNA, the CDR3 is TGTGCCAGCAGCCGGAGGGCAGGGATTTCAGATACGCAGTATTTT. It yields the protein CASSRRAGISDTQYF. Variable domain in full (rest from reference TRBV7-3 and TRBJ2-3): GAGVSQTPSNKVTEKGKYVELRCDPISGHTALYWYRQSLGQGPEFLIYFQGTGAADDSGLPNDRFFAVRPEGSVSTLKIQRTERGDSAVYLCASSRRAGISDTQYFGPGTRLTVL.

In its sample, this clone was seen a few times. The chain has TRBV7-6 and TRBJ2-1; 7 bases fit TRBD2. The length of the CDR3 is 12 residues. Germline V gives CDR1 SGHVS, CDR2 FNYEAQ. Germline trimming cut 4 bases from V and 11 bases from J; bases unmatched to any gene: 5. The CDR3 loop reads CASSSTGGKQFF. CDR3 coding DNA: TGTGCCAGCAGCTCCACGGGGGGTAAGCAGTTCTTC. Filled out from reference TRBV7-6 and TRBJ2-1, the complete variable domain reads GAGVSQSPRYKVTKRGQDVALRCDPISGHVSLYWYRQALGQGPEFLTYFNYEAQQDKSGLPNDRFSAERPEGSISTLTIQRTEQRDSAMYRCASSSTGGKQFFGPGTRLTVL.

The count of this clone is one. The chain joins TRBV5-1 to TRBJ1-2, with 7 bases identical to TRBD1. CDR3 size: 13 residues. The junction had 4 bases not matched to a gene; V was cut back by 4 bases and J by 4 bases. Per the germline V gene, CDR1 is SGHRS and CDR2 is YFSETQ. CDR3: CASSPGTVYGYTF. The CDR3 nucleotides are TGCGCCAGCAGCCCCGGGACAGTCTATGGCTACACCTTC.

The CDR3 nucleotides read TGTGCCAGCAGCGTTGGGACGGGACATGGGCATTCACCCCTCCACTTT. Residues: CASSVGTGHGHSPLHF. This chain joins TRBV9 and TRBJ1-6, with D perhaps TRBD1 (6 bases). This CDR3 comprises 16 residues. CDR1 is SGDLS, CDR2 YYNGEE, per germline. V was shortened by 2 bases and J by 8 bases, with 17 bases between the two germline ends.

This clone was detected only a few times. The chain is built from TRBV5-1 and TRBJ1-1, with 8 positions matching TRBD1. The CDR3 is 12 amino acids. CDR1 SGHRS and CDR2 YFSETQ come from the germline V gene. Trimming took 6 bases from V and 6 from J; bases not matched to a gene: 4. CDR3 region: CASTDREAEAFF. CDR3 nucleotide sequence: TGCGCCAGCACGGACAGGGAGGCTGAAGCTTTCTTT. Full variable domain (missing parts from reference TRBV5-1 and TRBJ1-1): KAGVTQTPRYLIKTRGQQVTLSCSPISGHRSVSWYQQTPGQGLQFLFEYFSETQRNKGNFPGRFSGRQFSNSRSEMNVSTLELGDSALYLCASTDREAEAFFGQGTRLTVV.

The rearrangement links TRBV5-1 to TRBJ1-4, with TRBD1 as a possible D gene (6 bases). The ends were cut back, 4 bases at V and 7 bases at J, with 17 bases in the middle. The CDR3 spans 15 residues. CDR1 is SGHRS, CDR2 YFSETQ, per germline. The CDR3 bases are TGCGCCAGCAGCACAAGACAGGCGGAAGGTGAAAAACTGTTTTTT. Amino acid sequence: CASSTRQAEGEKLFF.

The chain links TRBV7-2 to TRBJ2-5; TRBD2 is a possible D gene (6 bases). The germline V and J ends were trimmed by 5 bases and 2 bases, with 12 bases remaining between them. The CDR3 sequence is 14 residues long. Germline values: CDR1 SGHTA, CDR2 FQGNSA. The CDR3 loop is CASSQGTFQETQYF. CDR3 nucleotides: TGTGCCAGCAGCCAAGGGACTTTTCAAGAGACCCAGTACTTC.

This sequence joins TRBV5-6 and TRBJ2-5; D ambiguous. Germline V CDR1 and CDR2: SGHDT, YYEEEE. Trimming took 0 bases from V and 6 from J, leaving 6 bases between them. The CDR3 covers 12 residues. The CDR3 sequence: CASSLGAQTQYF. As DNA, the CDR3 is TGTGCCAGCAGCTTGGGGGCCCAGACCCAGTACTTC. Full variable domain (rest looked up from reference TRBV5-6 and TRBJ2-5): DAGVTQSPTHLIKTRGQQVTLRCSPKSGHDTVSWYQQALGQGPQFIFQYYEEEERQRGNFPDRFSGHQFPNYSSELNVNALLLGDSALYLCASSLGAQTQYFGPGTRLLVL.

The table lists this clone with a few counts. The CDR3 DNA sequence: TGTGCCAGCAGCTTGAACTGGTCGCGAGGGGGGGCGAGTAGGTACGAGCAGTACTTC. It translates to CASSLNWSRGGASRYEQYF. The chain employs TRBV5-6 and TRBJ2-7; TRBD2 is a possible D gene (7 bases). V was clipped by 1 base and J by 4 bases, with 27 bases between them. The CDR3 contains 19 residues. Germline-derived CDR1 and CDR2 are SGHDT and YYEEEE.

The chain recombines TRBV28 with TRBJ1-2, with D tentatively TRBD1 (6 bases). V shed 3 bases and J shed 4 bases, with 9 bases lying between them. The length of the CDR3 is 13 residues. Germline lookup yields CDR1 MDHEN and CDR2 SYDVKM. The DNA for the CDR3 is TGTGCCAGCAGTTTCACAGGGCCCTATGGCTACACCTTC. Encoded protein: CASSFTGPYGYTF.

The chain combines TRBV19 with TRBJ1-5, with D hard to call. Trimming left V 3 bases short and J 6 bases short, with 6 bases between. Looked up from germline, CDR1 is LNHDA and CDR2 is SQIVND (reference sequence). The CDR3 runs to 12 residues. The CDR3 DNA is TGTGCCAGTAGTATGTCGGGTCAGCCCCAGCATTTT. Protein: CASSMSGQPQHF.

The CDR3 protein is CASSYFPGGNYEQYF. CDR3 DNA sequence: TGTGCCAGCAGTTACTTCCCGGGGGGCAACTACGAGCAGTACTTC. The genes are TRBV6-5 and TRBJ2-7, with D possibly TRBD2 on 7 matching bases. There are 15 residues in the CDR3. Germline CDR1 MNHEY, CDR2 SVGAGI. V lost 1 base and J lost 3, with 13 bases in between.

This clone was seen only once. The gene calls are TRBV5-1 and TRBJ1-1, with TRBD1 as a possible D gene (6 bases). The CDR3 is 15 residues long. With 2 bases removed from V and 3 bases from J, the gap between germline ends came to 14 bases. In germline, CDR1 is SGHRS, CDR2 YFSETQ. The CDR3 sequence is CASSFGGGGDTEAFF. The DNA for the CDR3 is TGCGCCAGCAGCTTCGGAGGGGGGGGCGACACTGAAGCTTTCTTT.

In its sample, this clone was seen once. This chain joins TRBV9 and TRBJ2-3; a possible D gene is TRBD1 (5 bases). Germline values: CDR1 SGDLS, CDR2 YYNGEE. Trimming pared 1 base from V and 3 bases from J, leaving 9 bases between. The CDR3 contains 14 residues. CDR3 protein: CASSVRQGTDTQYF. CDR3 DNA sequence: TGTGCCAGCAGCGTACGGCAGGGAACAGATACGCAGTATTTT.

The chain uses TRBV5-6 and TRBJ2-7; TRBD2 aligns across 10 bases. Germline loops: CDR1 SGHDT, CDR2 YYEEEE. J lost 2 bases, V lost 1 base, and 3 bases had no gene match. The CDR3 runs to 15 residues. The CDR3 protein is CASSLLAGGPYEQYF. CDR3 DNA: TGTGCCAGCAGCTTGTTAGCGGGGGGCCCCTACGAGCAGTACTTC.

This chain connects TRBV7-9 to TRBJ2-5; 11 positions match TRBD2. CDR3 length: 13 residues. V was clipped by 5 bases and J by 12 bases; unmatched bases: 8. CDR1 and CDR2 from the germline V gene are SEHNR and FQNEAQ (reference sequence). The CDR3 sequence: CASSGVKGLAEYF. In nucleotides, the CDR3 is TGTGCCAGCAGCGGAGTAAAGGGACTAGCGGAGTACTTC.